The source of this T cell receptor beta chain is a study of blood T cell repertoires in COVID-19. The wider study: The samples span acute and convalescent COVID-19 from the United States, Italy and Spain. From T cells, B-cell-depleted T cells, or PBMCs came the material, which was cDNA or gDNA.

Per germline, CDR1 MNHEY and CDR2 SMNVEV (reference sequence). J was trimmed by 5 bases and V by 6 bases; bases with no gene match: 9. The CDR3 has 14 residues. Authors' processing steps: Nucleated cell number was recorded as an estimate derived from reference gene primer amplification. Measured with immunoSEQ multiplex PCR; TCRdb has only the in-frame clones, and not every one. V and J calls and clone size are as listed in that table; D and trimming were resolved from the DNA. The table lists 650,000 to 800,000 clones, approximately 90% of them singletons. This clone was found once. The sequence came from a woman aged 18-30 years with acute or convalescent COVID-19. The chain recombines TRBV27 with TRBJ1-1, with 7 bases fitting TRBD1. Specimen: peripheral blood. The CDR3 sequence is CASSQFFRGTEAFF. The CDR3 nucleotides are TGTGCCAGCAGCCAATTCTTCAGGGGGACTGAAGCTTTCTTT.